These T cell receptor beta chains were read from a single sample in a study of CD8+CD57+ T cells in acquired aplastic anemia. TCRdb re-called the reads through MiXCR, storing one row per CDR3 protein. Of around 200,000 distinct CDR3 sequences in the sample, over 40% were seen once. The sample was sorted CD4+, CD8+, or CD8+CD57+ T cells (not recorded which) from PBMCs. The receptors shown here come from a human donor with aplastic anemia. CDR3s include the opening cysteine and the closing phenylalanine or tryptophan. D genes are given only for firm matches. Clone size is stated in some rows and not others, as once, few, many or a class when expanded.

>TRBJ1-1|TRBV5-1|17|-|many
TGCGCCAGCAGCTTTGTCACCTCTCGGAGTGGAGAAACTGAAGCTTTCTTT
CASSFVTSRSGETEAFF
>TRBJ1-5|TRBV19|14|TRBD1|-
TGTGCCAGTAGTCAACAGGGGGGCTATCAGCCCCAGCATTTT
CASSQQGGYQPQHF
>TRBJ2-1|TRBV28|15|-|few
TGTGCCAGCAGTCCCGGTGGTAAAGTCTACAATGAGCAGTTCTTC
CASSPGGKVYNEQFF
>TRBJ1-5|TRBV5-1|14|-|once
TGCGCCAGCAGCTTGGGAGGGACCAATCAGCCCCAGCATTTT
CASSLGGTNQPQHF
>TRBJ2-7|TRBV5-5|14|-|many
TGTGCCAGCAGCTTGTCCTTCAGGGGCTACGAGCAGTACTTC
CASSLSFRGYEQYF
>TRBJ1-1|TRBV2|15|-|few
TGTGCCAGCAGTGGGGTGGGGGGGGCGAACACTGAAGCTTTCTTT
CASSGVGGANTEAFF
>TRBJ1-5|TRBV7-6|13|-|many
TGTGCCAGCAGCGCGGGGAGCGGGCAGCCCCAGCATTTT
CASSAGSGQPQHF
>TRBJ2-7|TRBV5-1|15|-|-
TGCGCCAGCAGCTTGGCTCCGACAAACGCCTACGAGCAGTACTTC
CASSLAPTNAYEQYF
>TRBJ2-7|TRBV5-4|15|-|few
TGTGCCAGCAGCTTGGCTCAGGGTTCCTCCTACGAGCAGTACTTC
CASSLAQGSSYEQYF
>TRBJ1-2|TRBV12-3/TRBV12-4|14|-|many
TGTGCCAGCAGTTTAGATGAGGCAGACCATGGCTACACCTTC
CASSLDEADHGYTF
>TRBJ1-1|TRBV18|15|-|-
TGTGCCAGCTCACCAGCAAGGTGGGGAGACACTGAAGCTTTCTTT
CASSPARWGDTEAFF
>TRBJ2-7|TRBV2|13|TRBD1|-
TGTGCCAGCAGGCCGGGACAGGGGTTGGAGCAGTACTTC
CASRPGQGLEQYF
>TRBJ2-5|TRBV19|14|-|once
TGTGCCAGTAGCTACAAAGGGGTCGCAGAGACCCAGTACTTC
CASSYKGVAETQYF
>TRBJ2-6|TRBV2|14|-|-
TGTGCCAGCGAGGAAAGCTCTGGGGCCAACGTCCTGGCTTTC
CASEESSGANVLAF
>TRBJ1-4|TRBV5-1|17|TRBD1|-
TGCGCCAGCAGCACAGGACAGGGGCGCCCAACTAATGAAAAACTGTTTTTT
CASSTGQGRPTNEKLFF
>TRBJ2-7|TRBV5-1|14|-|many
TGCGCCAGCAGCTTGGATCAGGGGTCGGGAGAGCAGTACTTC
CASSLDQGSGEQYF
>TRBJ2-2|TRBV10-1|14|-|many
TGCGCCAGCAGCGCCGCCGCGAACATTGGGGAGCTGTTTTTT
CASSAAANIGELFF
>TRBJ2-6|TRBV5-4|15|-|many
TGTGCCAGCAGCCCTACAGGGCCTGGGGCCAACGTCCTGACTTTC
CASSPTGPGANVLTF
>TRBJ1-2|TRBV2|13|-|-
TGTGCCAGCAGTGAGCAGGTCGCCTATGGCTACACCTTC
CASSEQVAYGYTF
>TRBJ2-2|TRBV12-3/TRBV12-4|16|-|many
TGTGCCAGCAGTTTATTTGCAGTCACGAACACCGGGGAGCTGTTTTTT
CASSLFAVTNTGELFF
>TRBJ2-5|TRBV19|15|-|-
TGTGCCAGTAGTACTTCCTTCGGAGGGTGGGAGACCCAGTACTTC
CASSTSFGGWETQYF
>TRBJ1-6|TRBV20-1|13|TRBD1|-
TGCAGTGCTCTGGGACAGGGGGCTTCACCCCTCCACTTT
CSALGQGASPLHF
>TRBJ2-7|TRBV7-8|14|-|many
TGTGCCAGCAGCCCAGAGATTGCCGCGGGGGAGCAGTACTTC
CASSPEIAAGEQYF
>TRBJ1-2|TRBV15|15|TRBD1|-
TGTGCCACCAGCAGACCCGGGACAGGGGTCGGGGGCTACACCTTC
CATSRPGTGVGGYTF
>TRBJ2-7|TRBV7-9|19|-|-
TGTGCCAGCAGCCACGGACCACGAGGGGGGGGTCCTAGCTCCTACGAGCAGTACTTC
CASSHGPRGGGPSSYEQYF
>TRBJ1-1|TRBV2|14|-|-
TGTGCCAGCAACGAGGGGGGGCGAGACACTGAAGCTTTCTTT
CASNEGGRDTEAFF
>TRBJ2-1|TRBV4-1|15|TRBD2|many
TGCGCCAGCAGCCAGAGCGGGGGGTCCAACAATGAGCAGTTCTTC
CASSQSGGSNNEQFF
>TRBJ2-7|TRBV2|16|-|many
TGTGCCAGCAGTGAAGCGCACGCCAGGGTCTCCTACGAGCAGTACTTC
CASSEAHARVSYEQYF
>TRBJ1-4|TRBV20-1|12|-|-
TGCGGTGCTAGACCGGCGGGTGAAAAACTGTTTTTT
CGARPAGEKLFF
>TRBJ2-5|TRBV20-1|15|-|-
TGCAGTGCTCAAACCGCAGGGGGGTCACAAGAGACCCAGTACTTC
CSAQTAGGSQETQYF
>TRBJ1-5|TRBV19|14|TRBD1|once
TGTGCCAGTAGCTACAGACAGGGGTATCAGCCCCAGCATTTT
CASSYRQGYQPQHF
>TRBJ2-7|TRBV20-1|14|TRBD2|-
TGCAGTGCTAGAGCGCGGGGGGGCTCGTACGAGCAGTACTTC
CSARARGGSYEQYF
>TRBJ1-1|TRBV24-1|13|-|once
TGTGCCAGCAGGGGACGGCAGAACACTGAAGCTTTCTTT
CASRGRQNTEAFF
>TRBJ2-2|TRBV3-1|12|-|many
TGTGCCAGCAGCCAAGGGACGGGGGAGCTGTTTTTT
CASSQGTGELFF
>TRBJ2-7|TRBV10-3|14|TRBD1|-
TGTGCCATCAGCGCCGCGGGGACAGGGGACGAGCAGTACTTC
CAISAAGTGDEQYF
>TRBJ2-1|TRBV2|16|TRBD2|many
TGTGCCAGCAGTCCTAGCGGGGGGGAGGCCTACAATGAGCAGTTCTTC
CASSPSGGEAYNEQFF
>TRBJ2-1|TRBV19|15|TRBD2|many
TGTGCCAGTAGCCAAGCGGGGGGTCGGTACAATGAGCAGTTCTTC
CASSQAGGRYNEQFF
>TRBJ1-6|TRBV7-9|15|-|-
TGTGCCAGCAGCTCCGCGGTCAGGGGAACTTCACCCCTCCACTTT
CASSSAVRGTSPLHF
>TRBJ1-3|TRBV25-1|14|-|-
TGTGCCAGCAGTGAAATAGGGGCTGGAAACACCATATATTTT
CASSEIGAGNTIYF
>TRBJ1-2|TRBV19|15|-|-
TGTGCCAGTAGTATAGGGAACCAAGATTCTGGTGGCTACACCTTC
CASSIGNQDSGGYTF
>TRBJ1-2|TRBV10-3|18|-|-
TGTGCCATCAGTGACTCCGGGACCCCGATGCTAAGAGGATATGGCTACACCTTC
CAISDSGTPMLRGYGYTF
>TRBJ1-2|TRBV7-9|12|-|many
TGTGCCAGCAGCTTAGTTTTCAGGGGCATCACCTTC
CASSLVFRGITF
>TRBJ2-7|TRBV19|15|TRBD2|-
TGTGCCAGTAGTATAGCCCAGTTGCGGGGGGAAGAGCAGTACTTC
CASSIAQLRGEEQYF
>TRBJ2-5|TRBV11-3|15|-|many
TGTGCCAGCAGCTTAGGGTCAGATCGAGGGGAGACCCAGTACTTC
CASSLGSDRGETQYF
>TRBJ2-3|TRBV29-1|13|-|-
TGCAGCGTAGGACAGTATTTCTCAGATACGCAGTATTTT
CSVGQYFSDTQYF